This T cell receptor (beta chain) was obtained from a study of blood T cell repertoires in COVID-19 (dated by TCRdb to 2020 to 2021). General notes on the study: Samples covering the acute and convalescent phases of COVID-19 were provided by collaborators in the United States, Italy and Spain. The prospective study material was composed of cDNA or gDNA derived from T cells, B-cell-depleted T cells, or PBMCs. The dataset comprised deeply sampled blood TCRbeta repertoires from subjects exposed to, actively infected with, or recovered from COVID-19. The repertoires were made available in a free public database intended to serve as a resource for research on the immune response to SARS-CoV-2. The samples were drawn from two sources: the first 160 participants of the ongoing ImmuneRACE study, and 1,000 to 1,500 subjects contributed by 6 global collaborators. Nearly every sample came with metadata listing a de-identified subject ID, COVID-19 status, age in years and sex. Where available, HLA class I and class II types were obtained from metadata supplied by the sample provider rather than from assay-based typing.

Study-level results and caveats: Clinical and demographic metadata were provided uncurated, with the amount varying by source and participant.

Notes on this clone: Its antigen remains undetermined. No clone much larger than this one lies a single base away; base qualities are absent.

Including cysteine and phenylalanine, the CDR3 has 16 amino acids. This entry keeps only the CDR3 DNA: 48 bases, framed from base 1. Relative to germline, V is 5 bases shorter and J is 4 bases shorter, with 20 bases between their ends. The germline V gene (reference sequence) yields LNHDA for CDR1 and SQIVND for CDR2. In the prospective study, participants were 18 to 89 years old, resided in about 25 geographic areas of the United States, and were enrolled through a virtual design. In the prospective study, participants were assigned to cohorts based on the clinical history participants reported in a screening survey and a study questionnaire. Exposed participants had been in contact, within 2 weeks of entering the study, with a person who had a PCR-confirmed or clinician-diagnosed case of COVID-19. In the prospective study, mobile phlebotomists collected whole blood, serum and a nasopharyngeal or oropharyngeal swab from each participant. Participants in the prospective study had the option to provide additional blood draws and questionnaires over an approximately 2-month period. Before DNA extraction, blood samples from the prospective study were shipped at room temperature or frozen.

TCRbeta CDR3 regions were amplified from genomic DNA using the immunoSEQ Assay, a bias-controlled multiplex PCR. The source study handled its data this way. Within the assay, amplification of reference gene primers was used to estimate how many nucleated cells each sample contained. To quantify the absolute abundance of each unique TCRbeta CDR3 rearrangement, sequence reads were collapsed and filtered. For each sample, productive Simpson clonality was calculated by taking the square root of Simpson's diversity index across productive rearrangements. TCRdb's version of the immuneACCESS table is confined to in-frame rearrangements and falls short of the full clone set. An unresolved V gene accounts for under half of the shortfall where checked; the remainder is of unknown origin. V and J calls plus clone size are reproduced from that table; the DNA served to infer D and trimming. The sample includes some 300,000 clones, with 90% observed a single time. The ten largest make up 3.9% of the sample.

Material for sequencing was PBMCs or T cells enriched from blood (not recorded which). The TCR sequence derives from a woman under 40 who had been exposed to COVID-19. The sequence is built from TRBV19 and TRBJ1-1; the D gene is perhaps TRBD1, on 5 matching bases. CDR3 reads: CASSVTLRVWSTEAFF. The DNA sequence follows: TGTGCCAGTAGTGTCACCCTCAGGGTATGGAGCACTGAAGCTTTCTTT.